This T cell receptor beta chain originates from a study of cytomegalovirus exposure and HLA in healthy donors. Overall study findings and caveats: A previous analysis found most TCR beta V segments productive roughly 87% or roughly 30% of the time. A later analysis linked a missense variant in DCLRE1C to the trimming of TCR beta V and J genes.

The V gene's germline CDR1 is SGDLS and CDR2 YYNGEE. This CDR3 is built from 16 residues. V lost 4 bases, J lost 5 bases, and 8 bases stayed unmatched. In the PCR, 60 Vbeta and 13 Jbeta primers were used. Only in-frame clones appear in the TCRdb table, and some are missing; sequencing was by immunoSEQ multiplex PCR. Of fewer than 250,000 clones in the sample, around 78% were seen once. The count of this clone is one. Its specificity is unknown. The sequenced sample consisted of PBMCs. This chain links TRBV9 with TRBJ2-5, with TRBD2 identical over 13 bases. This receptor was identified in a woman aged 25 to 39 in good health and CMV-seropositive. The CDR3 sequence: CASSPRLAGGWETQYF. CDR3 DNA sequence: TGTGCCAGCAGCCCCAGACTAGCGGGGGGCTGGGAGACCCAGTACTTC.